One TCR beta chain is described in this entry. This specimen comes from a study of T-cell reconstitution after alpha-beta-depleted transplantation in children. The library targeted TCRbeta and was prepared with unique molecular identifiers. In TCRdb, the PCR reads were re-called with MiXCR into one record per CDR3 protein. The data contain some 600,000 distinct CDR3 sequences, about 15% of them singletons. CDR1 and CDR2 (germline): SQVTM, ANQGSEA. The CDR3 loop spans 13 amino acids. J was trimmed by 1 base and V by 7 bases; bases with no gene match: 6. This rearrangement joins TRBV29-1 to TRBJ1-1, with 7 bases fitting TRBD1. This clonotype was sampled from a human donor who donated a stem cell graft to a child with acute myeloid leukemia. The specimen was PBMCs from the stem cell graft donor, collected from the stem cell graft. The CDR3 sequence: CSGEGAKNTEAFF. The CDR3 region has the DNA TGCAGCGGAGAGGGGGCGAAGAACACTGAAGCTTTCTTT.